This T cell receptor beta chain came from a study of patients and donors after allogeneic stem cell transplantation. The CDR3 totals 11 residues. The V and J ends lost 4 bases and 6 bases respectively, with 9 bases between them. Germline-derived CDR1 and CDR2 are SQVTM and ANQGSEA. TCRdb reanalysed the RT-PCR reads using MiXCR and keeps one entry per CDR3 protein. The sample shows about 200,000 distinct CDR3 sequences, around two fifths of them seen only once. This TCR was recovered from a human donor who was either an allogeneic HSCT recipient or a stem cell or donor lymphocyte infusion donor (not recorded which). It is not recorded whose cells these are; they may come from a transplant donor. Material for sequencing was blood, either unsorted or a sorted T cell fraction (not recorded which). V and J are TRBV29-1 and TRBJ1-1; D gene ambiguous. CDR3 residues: CSVASGPEAFF. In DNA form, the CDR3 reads TGCAGCGTTGCCTCAGGACCTGAAGCTTTCTTT.